The present entry profiles one TCR beta chain with its context. The entry originates in a study of T cell responses to AZD1222 COVID-19 vaccine. This table comes from immunoSEQ multiplex PCR, and its TCRdb copy is limited to in-frame clones, with some not included. In the table there are about 110,000 clones, around 92% of which are singletons. The CDR3 length is 14 residues. Germline lookup yields CDR1 LGHNA and CDR2 YNFKEQ. Trimming took off 4 bases at V and 5 bases at J, with 12 bases between the two ends. This chain uses TRBV4-2 with TRBJ1-5; D gene ambiguous. The clonotype originates from an adult who received the AZD1222 COVID-19 vaccine. Specimen: peripheral blood, collected 28 days after the second AZD1222 dose. This chain's CDR3 is CASSPAHTDQPQHF. CDR3 nucleotides: TGTGCCAGCAGCCCCGCCCACACTGATCAGCCCCAGCATTTT.